This T cell receptor (beta chain) was found in a study of CD8+ T cells in alopecia areata. Looking at the study overall: Treated individuals took tofacitinib by mouth, 5 to 10 mg twice daily. Study-wide results and caveats: The presence of one nonresponder keeps the tie between baseline CD8+ expansion and response uncertain. Shared TCR sequences were less clear between patients than in mice, possibly partly from HLA diversity.

Treatment indicated: oral pan-JAK inhibitor, 5-10 mg twice daily. Per germline, CDR1 MNHEY and CDR2 SVGAGI. The CDR3 length is 14 residues. V lost 6 bases to trimming and J lost 0 bases, with 9 bases between them. TCR sequencing used cDNA made by reverse transcription of extracted RNA. Profiled with immunoSEQ multiplex PCR; TCRdb holds only in-frame clones, not every one. Of about 200,000 clones in the sample, around two fifths are singletons; the top ten hold 0.45% to 0.55%. On this clone itself: Antigen unknown.

The receptor comes from a human donor with alopecia areata. The chain joins TRBV6-5 to TRBJ1-5, with a tentative D call TRBD1 (5 bases). The sequencing here drew on CD4+ T cells sorted from blood, taken at week 34, from a patient treated with tofacitinib. CDR3 nucleotide sequence: TGTGCCAGCAGCCCGACAGTTAGCAATCAGCCCCAGCATTTT. Translated, it gives CASSPTVSNQPQHF.